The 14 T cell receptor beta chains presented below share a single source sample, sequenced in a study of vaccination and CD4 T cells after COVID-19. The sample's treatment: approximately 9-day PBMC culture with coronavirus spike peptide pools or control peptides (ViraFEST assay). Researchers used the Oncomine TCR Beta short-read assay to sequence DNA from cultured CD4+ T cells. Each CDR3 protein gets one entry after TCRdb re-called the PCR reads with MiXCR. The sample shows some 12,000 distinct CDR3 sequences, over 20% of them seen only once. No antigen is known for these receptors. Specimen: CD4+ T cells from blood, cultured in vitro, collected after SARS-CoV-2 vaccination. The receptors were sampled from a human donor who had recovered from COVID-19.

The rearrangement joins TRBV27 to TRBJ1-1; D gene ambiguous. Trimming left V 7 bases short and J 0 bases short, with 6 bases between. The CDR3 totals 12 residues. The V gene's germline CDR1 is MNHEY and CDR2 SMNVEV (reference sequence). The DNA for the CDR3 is TGTGCCAGCAACGGTCTGAACACTGAAGCTTTCTTT. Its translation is CASNGLNTEAFF.

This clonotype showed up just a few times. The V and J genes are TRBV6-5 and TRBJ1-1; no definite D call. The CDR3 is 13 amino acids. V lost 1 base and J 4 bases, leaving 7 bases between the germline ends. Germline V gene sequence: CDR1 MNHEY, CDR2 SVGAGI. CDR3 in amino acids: CASSYLGATEAFF. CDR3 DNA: TGTGCCAGCAGTTACTTGGGAGCCACTGAAGCTTTCTTT.

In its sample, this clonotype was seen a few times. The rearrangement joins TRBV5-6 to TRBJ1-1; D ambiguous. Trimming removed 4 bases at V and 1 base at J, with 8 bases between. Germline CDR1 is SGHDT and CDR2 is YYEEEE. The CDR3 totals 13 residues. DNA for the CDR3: TGTGCCAGCAGCGCACGGAGGAACACTGAAGCTTTCTTT. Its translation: CASSARRNTEAFF.

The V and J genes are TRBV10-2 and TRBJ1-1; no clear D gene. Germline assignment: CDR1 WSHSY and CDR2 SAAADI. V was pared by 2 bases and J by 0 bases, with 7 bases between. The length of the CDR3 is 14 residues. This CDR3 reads CASSERAVNTEAFF. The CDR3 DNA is TGCGCCAGCAGTGAGAGGGCTGTGAACACTGAAGCTTTCTTT.

The CDR3 reads CSARTVNYGYTF. In DNA form, the CDR3 reads TGCAGTGCTAGGACAGTCAACTATGGCTACACCTTC. The chain employs TRBV20-1 and TRBJ1-2; possibly TRBD1 for D (5 bases). The CDR3 runs to 12 residues. Trimming took 3 bases from V and 2 from J, leaving 7 bases between them. Germline V gives CDR1 DFQATT, CDR2 SNEGSKA (reference sequence).

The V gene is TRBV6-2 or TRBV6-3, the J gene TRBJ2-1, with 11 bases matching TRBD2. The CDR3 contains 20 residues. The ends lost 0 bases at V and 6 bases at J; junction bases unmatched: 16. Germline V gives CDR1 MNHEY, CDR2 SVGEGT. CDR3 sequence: CASSYSYPALDGLAGNEQFF. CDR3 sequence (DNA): TGTGCCAGCAGTTACTCTTACCCCGCCCTTGACGGACTAGCGGGCAATGAGCAGTTCTTC.

CDR3 sequence (DNA): TGTGCCAGCAGCTTGGGGACTAGCGGGAGGGCAGATACGCAGTATTTT. Encoded protein: CASSLGTSGRADTQYF. V is TRBV7-3 and J is TRBJ2-3; 16 bases line up with TRBD2. Losses at the gene ends were 3 bases for V and 4 bases for J; bases not matched to a gene: 1. This CDR3 has 16 residues. The germline V gene encodes CDR1 SGHTA and CDR2 FQGTGA.

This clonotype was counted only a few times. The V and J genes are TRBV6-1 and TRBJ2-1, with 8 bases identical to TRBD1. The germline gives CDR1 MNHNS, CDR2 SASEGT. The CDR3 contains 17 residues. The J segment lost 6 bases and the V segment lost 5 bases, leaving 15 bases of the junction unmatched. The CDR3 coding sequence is TGTGCCAGCAGTACAACGCGTCGGACAGGGTGGGCCAATGAGCAGTTCTTC. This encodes CASSTTRRTGWANEQFF.

CDR3 in DNA: TGTGCCAGCAGTTACACCCTATGGACAGGGCAAACCTACGAGCAGTACTTC. The encoded protein is CASSYTLWTGQTYEQYF. The genes are TRBV6-5 and TRBJ2-7; 8 bases map to TRBD1. The CDR3 sequence is 17 residues long. Trimming at V came to 2 bases and at J to 2 bases, leaving 11 bases not matched to a gene. Germline V gene sequence: CDR1 MNHEY, CDR2 SVGAGI.

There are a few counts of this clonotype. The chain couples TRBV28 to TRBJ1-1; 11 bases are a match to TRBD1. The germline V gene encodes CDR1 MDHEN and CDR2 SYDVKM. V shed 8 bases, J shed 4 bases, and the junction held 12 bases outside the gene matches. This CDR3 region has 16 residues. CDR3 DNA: TGTGCCAGCCCAAACTCTGCCGGGACAGGGGGCACTGAAGCTTTCTTT. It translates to CASPNSAGTGGTEAFF.

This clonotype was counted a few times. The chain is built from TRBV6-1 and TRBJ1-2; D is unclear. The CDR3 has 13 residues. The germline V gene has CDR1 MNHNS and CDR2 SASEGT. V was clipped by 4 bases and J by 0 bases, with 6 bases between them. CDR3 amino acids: CASSATSNYGYTF. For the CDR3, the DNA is TGTGCCAGCAGTGCCACTTCTAACTATGGCTACACCTTC.

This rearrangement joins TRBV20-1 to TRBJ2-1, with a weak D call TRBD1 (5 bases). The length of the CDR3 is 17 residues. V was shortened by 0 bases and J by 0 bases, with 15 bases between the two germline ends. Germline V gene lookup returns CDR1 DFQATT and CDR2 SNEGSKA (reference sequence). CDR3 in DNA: TGCAGTGCTAGAGAAGTGGCGTGGGGCCCCTCCTACAATGAGCAGTTCTTC. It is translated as CSAREVAWGPSYNEQFF.

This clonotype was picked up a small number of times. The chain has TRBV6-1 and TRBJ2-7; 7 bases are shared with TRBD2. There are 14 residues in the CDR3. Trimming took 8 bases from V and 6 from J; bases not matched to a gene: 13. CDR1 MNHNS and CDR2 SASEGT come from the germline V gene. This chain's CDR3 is CASLPTAGRGEQYF. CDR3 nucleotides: TGTGCCAGCCTCCCTACAGCGGGGCGCGGCGAGCAGTACTTC.

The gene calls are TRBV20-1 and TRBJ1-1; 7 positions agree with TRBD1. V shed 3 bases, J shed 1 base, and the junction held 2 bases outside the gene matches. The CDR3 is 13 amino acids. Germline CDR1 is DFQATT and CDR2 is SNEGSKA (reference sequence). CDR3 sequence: CSARGQPNTEAFF. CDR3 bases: TGCAGTGCTAGGGGACAGCCGAACACTGAAGCTTTCTTT.